A selection of T cell receptor beta chains follows, all from one sample in a study of shared clonotypes between healthy human individuals. Repertoires were generated with immunoSEQ multiplex PCR, while TCRdb's copy carries only in-frame clones and drops some. The sample records 1,400,000 or so clones, just under 99% being singletons. Sequenced: naive CD4+ T cells sorted from blood. The receptors come from a man aged 25 to 40 in good health. Both conserved end residues are part of each CDR3. The order of the fields is CDR3 DNA, CDR3 protein, D gene, J gene, V gene, clone size. The D gene is left open where the match is weak. Size tells how often a clone was seen (once, few, many) or the class of an expanded clone, and some rows leave it out.

cdr3_nt: TGTGCCATCAGTGCCAGGACCCCCGTAACGGAGACCCAGTACTTC; cdr3_aa: CAISARTPVTETQYF; d_call: -; j_call: TRBJ2-5; v_call: TRBV10-3; clone_size: -
cdr3_nt: TGCGCCAGCAGCTCTACAGCGAACACTGAAGCTTTCTTT; cdr3_aa: CASSSTANTEAFF; d_call: -; j_call: TRBJ1-1; v_call: TRBV5-1; clone_size: -
cdr3_nt: TGTGCCAGCAGTGACGAAGCGCTAAACACCGGGGAGCTGTTTTTT; cdr3_aa: CASSDEALNTGELFF; d_call: -; j_call: TRBJ2-2; v_call: TRBV6-4; clone_size: -
cdr3_nt: TGTGCCAGCAGCTTGCCGGCTAAAGGGGGGAATGAGCAGTTCTTC; cdr3_aa: CASSLPAKGGNEQFF; d_call: -; j_call: TRBJ2-1; v_call: TRBV5-4; clone_size: -
cdr3_nt: TGTGCCACCAGCAGAGTGATATCCAGTTACGAGCAGTACTTC; cdr3_aa: CATSRVISSYEQYF; d_call: -; j_call: TRBJ2-7; v_call: TRBV15; clone_size: -
cdr3_nt: TGTGCCAGCTCACCAGGGACAGGGAACACTGAAGCTTTCTTT; cdr3_aa: CASSPGTGNTEAFF; d_call: TRBD1; j_call: TRBJ1-1; v_call: TRBV18; clone_size: -
cdr3_nt: TGTGCCAGCAGCCTCCAGGGTCTCTACGAGCAGTACTTC; cdr3_aa: CASSLQGLYEQYF; d_call: -; j_call: TRBJ2-7; v_call: TRBV5-8; clone_size: -
cdr3_nt: TGTGCCATCAGGGATGACTTTGGGGGGGCCTCTGGGGCCAACGTCCTGACTTTC; cdr3_aa: CAIRDDFGGASGANVLTF; d_call: -; j_call: TRBJ2-6; v_call: TRBV10-3; clone_size: -
cdr3_nt: TGTGCCAGCAGTACGACAGGGATCTACGAGCAGTACTTC; cdr3_aa: CASSTTGIYEQYF; d_call: TRBD1; j_call: TRBJ2-7; v_call: TRBV28; clone_size: -
cdr3_nt: TGTGCCAGCAGCGAGGGACTAGCGGGAGGGCAAGATACGCAGTATTTT; cdr3_aa: CASSEGLAGGQDTQYF; d_call: TRBD2; j_call: TRBJ2-3; v_call: TRBV9; clone_size: -
cdr3_nt: TGTGCCAGCTCACGGACAGGGGACCCGAACACTGAAGCTTTCTTT; cdr3_aa: CASSRTGDPNTEAFF; d_call: TRBD1; j_call: TRBJ1-1; v_call: TRBV18; clone_size: -
cdr3_nt: TGCGCCAGCAGCTGGAGAGGGGCGAAACCGGGCAACGAGCAGTACTTC; cdr3_aa: CASSWRGAKPGNEQYF; d_call: -; j_call: TRBJ2-7; v_call: TRBV5-1; clone_size: once
cdr3_nt: TGTGCCGGACAGGACAGTCGGATCATGAACACTGAAGCTTTCTTT; cdr3_aa: CAGQDSRIMNTEAFF; d_call: TRBD1; j_call: TRBJ1-1; v_call: TRBV28; clone_size: -
cdr3_nt: TGTGCCAGCAGCACTTTGAGGGGTATCATCTCTGGGGCCAACGTCCTGACTTTC; cdr3_aa: CASSTLRGIISGANVLTF; d_call: -; j_call: TRBJ2-6; v_call: TRBV11-2; clone_size: -
cdr3_nt: TGTGCCAGCTCACCTAGGGGGGACACTGAAGCTTTCTTT; cdr3_aa: CASSPRGDTEAFF; d_call: -; j_call: TRBJ1-1; v_call: TRBV18; clone_size: -
cdr3_nt: TGCGCCAGCAGCCAAGAGTCAACCAGCACAGATACGCAGTATTTT; cdr3_aa: CASSQESTSTDTQYF; d_call: -; j_call: TRBJ2-3; v_call: TRBV4-1; clone_size: -
cdr3_nt: TGTGCCAGCAGCCAAGATGGGCCCGGGGAGACCCAGTACTTC; cdr3_aa: CASSQDGPGETQYF; d_call: -; j_call: TRBJ2-5; v_call: TRBV4-2; clone_size: -
cdr3_nt: TGCAGCGTTGGCCGGGACAGGGCTCAAGCCAAAAACATTCAGTACTTC; cdr3_aa: CSVGRDRAQAKNIQYF; d_call: TRBD1; j_call: TRBJ2-4; v_call: TRBV29-1; clone_size: -
cdr3_nt: TGTGCCAGCAGTGCCGGGGATCCCGACACAGATACGCAGTATTTT; cdr3_aa: CASSAGDPDTDTQYF; d_call: -; j_call: TRBJ2-3; v_call: TRBV4-2; clone_size: -
cdr3_nt: TGTGCCAGCAGCGTCGAGGCGGCCATGAACACTGAAGCTTTCTTT; cdr3_aa: CASSVEAAMNTEAFF; d_call: -; j_call: TRBJ1-1; v_call: TRBV9; clone_size: -
cdr3_nt: TGTGCCAGCAACCGACAGGGACAGATTAATCCCTACGAGCAGTACTTC; cdr3_aa: CASNRQGQINPYEQYF; d_call: TRBD1; j_call: TRBJ2-7; v_call: TRBV11-2; clone_size: -
cdr3_nt: TGTGCCAGCAGTCCCGTACATGGGACGAGAACTAATGAAAAACTGTTTTTT; cdr3_aa: CASSPVHGTRTNEKLFF; d_call: -; j_call: TRBJ1-4; v_call: TRBV28; clone_size: -
cdr3_nt: TGTGCCAGCCAGCGAGGAATTAACACTGAAGCTTTCTTT; cdr3_aa: CASQRGINTEAFF; d_call: -; j_call: TRBJ1-1; v_call: TRBV6-1; clone_size: -
cdr3_nt: TGTGCCAGCAGCCGGAGGGAAAACACTGAAGCTTTCTTT; cdr3_aa: CASSRRENTEAFF; d_call: -; j_call: TRBJ1-1; v_call: TRBV7-9; clone_size: -
cdr3_nt: TGTGCCAGCAGCCCCTTGGACAGGGACTATGGCTACACCTTC; cdr3_aa: CASSPLDRDYGYTF; d_call: TRBD1; j_call: TRBJ1-2; v_call: TRBV2; clone_size: once